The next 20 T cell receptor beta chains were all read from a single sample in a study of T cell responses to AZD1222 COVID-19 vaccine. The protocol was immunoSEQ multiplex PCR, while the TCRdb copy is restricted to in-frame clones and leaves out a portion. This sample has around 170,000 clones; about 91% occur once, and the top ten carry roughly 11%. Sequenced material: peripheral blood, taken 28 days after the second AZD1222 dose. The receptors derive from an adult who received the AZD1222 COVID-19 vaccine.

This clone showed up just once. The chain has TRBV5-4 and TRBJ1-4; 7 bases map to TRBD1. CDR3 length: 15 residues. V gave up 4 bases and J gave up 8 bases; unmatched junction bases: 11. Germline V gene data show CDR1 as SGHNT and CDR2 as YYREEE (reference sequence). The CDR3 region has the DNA TGTGCCAGCAGCACCCAGACAGGGCTGGGCGAAAAACTGTTTTTT. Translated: CASSTQTGLGEKLFF.

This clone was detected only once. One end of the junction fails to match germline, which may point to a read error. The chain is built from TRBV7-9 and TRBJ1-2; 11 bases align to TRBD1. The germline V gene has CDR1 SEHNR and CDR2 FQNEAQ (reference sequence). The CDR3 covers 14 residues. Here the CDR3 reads CASTLRTGGDGYTF. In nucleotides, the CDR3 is TGTGCCAGCACCTTACGGACAGGGGGCGATGGCTACACCTTC.

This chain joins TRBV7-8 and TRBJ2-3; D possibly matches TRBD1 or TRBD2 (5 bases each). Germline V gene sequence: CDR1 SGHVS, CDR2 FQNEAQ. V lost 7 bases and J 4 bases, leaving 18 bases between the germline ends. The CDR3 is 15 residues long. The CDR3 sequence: CASTALRQGADTQYF. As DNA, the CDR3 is TGTGCCAGCACCGCCTTAAGGCAGGGAGCAGATACGCAGTATTTT.

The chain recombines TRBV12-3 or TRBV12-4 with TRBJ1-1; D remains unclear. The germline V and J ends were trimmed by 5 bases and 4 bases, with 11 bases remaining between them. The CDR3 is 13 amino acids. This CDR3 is CASSMGYGTEAFF. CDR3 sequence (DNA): TGTGCCAGCAGTATGGGCTATGGCACTGAAGCTTTCTTT.

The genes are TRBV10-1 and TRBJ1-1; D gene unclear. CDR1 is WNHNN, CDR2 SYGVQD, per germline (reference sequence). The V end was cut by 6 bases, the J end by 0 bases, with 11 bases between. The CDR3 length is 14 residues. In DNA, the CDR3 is TGCGCCAGCAGCGATGGACCGATGAACACTGAAGCTTTCTTT. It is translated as CASSDGPMNTEAFF.

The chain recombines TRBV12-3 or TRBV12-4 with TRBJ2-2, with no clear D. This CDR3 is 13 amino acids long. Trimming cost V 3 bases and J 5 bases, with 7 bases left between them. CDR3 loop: CASSLGKTGELFF. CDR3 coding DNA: TGTGCCAGCAGTTTGGGGAAAACCGGGGAGCTGTTTTTT.

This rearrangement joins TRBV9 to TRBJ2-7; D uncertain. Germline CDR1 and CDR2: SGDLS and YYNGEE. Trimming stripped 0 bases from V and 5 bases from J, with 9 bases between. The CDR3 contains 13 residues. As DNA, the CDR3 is TGTGCCAGCAGCGTAGAGAGCAGAAACGAGCAGTACTTC. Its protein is CASSVESRNEQYF.

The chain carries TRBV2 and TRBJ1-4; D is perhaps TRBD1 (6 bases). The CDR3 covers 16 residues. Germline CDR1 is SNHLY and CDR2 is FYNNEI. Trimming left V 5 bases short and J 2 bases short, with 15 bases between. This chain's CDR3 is CASSRGASRTNEKLFF. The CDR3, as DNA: TGTGCCAGCAGTAGGGGGGCCTCAAGGACTAATGAAAAACTGTTTTTT.

This CDR3 is CASSIPRSISKNIQYF. The CDR3 DNA sequence: TGTGCCAGTAGTATCCCACGTTCTATCAGCAAAAACATTCAGTACTTC. The chain recombines TRBV19 with TRBJ2-4; D is unclear. Trimming took 3 bases from V and 3 from J, leaving 15 bases between them. This CDR3 region has 16 residues. Germline assignment: CDR1 LNHDA and CDR2 SQIVND (reference sequence).

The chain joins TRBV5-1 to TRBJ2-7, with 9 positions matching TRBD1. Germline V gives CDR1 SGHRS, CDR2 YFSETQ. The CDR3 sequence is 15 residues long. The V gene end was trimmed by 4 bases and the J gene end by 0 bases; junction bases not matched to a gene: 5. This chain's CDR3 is CASSPGTGSSYEQYF. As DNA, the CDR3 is TGCGCCAGCAGCCCCGGGACAGGGAGCTCCTACGAGCAGTACTTC.

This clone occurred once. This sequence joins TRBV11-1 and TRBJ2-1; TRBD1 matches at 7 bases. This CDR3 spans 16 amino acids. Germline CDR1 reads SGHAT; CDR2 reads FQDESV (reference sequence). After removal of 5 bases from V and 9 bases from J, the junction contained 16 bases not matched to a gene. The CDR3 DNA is TGTGCCAGCAGCCTAAGGACAGGATCGGCCGCAAGTGAGCAGTTCTTC. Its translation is CASSLRTGSAASEQFF.

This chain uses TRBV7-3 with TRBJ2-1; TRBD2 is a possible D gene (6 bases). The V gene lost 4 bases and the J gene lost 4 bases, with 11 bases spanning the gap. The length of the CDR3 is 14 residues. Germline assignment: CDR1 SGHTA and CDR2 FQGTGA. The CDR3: CASSSEGLYNEQFF. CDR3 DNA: TGTGCCAGCAGCTCTGAGGGACTTTACAATGAGCAGTTCTTC.

This chain's CDR3 is CASSLRNYGYTF. The CDR3 DNA reads TGTGCCAGCAGCTTAAGGAACTATGGCTACACCTTC. V usage is TRBV7-9 and J usage is TRBJ1-2; no firm D call. The V end lost 2 bases, the J end lost 2 bases, and 3 bases lay between the germline ends. The germline V gene encodes CDR1 SEHNR and CDR2 FQNEAQ (reference sequence). The CDR3 consists of 12 residues.

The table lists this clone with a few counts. The chain's CDR3 is CASSLSWAVGNTIYF. The CDR3 DNA sequence: TGTGCCAGCAGTTTATCGTGGGCAGTCGGAAACACCATATATTTT. The chain links TRBV27 to TRBJ1-3; D remains ambiguous. The germline V and J ends were trimmed by 0 bases and 4 bases, with 10 bases remaining between them. CDR1 is MNHEY, CDR2 SMNVEV, per germline (reference sequence). This CDR3 has 15 residues.

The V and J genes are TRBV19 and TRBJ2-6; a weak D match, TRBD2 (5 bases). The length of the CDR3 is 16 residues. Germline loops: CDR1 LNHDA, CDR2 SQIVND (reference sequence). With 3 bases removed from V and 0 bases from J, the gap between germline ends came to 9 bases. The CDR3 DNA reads TGTGCCAGTAGTATGAACGGAGGCTCTGGGGCCAACGTCCTGACTTTC. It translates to CASSMNGGSGANVLTF.

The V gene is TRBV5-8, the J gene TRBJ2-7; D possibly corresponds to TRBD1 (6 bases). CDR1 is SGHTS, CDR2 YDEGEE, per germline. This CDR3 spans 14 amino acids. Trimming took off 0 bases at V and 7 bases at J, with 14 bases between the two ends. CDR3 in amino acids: CASSLDRATGEQYF. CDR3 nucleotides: TGTGCCAGCAGCTTGGACAGGGCAACTGGGGAGCAGTACTTC.

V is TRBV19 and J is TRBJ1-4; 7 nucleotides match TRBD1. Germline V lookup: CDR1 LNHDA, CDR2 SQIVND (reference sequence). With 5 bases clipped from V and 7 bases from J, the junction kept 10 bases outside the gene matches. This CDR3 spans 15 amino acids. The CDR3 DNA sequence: TGTGCCAGTAGTTTACAGACAGGGCCCAGTGAAAAACTGTTTTTT. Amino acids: CASSLQTGPSEKLFF. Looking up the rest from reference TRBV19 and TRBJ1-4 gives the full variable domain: DGGITQSPKYLFRKEGQNVTLSCEQNLNHDAMYWYRQDPGQGLRLIYYSQIVNDFQKGDIAEGYSVSREKKESFPLTVTSAQKNPTAFYLCASSLQTGPSEKLFFGSGTQLSVL.

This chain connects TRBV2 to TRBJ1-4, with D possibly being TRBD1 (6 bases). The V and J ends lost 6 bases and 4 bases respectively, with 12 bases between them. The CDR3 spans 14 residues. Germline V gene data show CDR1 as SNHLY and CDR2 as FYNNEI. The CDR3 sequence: CASRSDSLNEKLFF. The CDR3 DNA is TGTGCCAGCAGATCGGACAGCCTTAATGAAAAACTGTTTTTT.

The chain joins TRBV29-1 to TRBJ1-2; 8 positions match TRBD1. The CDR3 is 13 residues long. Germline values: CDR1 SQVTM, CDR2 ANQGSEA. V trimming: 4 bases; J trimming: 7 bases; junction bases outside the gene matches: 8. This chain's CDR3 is CSVVSTGGFGYTF. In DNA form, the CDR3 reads TGCAGCGTTGTATCTACAGGGGGTTTTGGCTACACCTTC.

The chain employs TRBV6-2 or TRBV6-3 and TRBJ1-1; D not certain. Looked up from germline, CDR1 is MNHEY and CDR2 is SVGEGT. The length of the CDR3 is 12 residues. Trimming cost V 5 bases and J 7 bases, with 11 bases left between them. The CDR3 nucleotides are TGTGCCAGCAGTGATCCGGGCGGTGAAGCTTTCTTT. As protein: CASSDPGGEAFF.